Listed below are T cell receptor beta chains from one sample, sequenced in a study of blood T cell repertoires in COVID-19. Profiling relied on immunoSEQ multiplex PCR, and the TCRdb table lists in-frame clones only, not all of them. Of under 200,000 clones detected, more than 70% appear once; the ten largest clones hold approximately 2%. The sequenced sample consisted of peripheral blood. The receptors were gathered from a man aged 45-65 years who had recovered from COVID-19. Each CDR3 is given with its conserved first and last residue. The D gene is left open where the match is weak. Some rows have no size entry. The others give once, few or many, or a class for an expanded clone.

d_gene	abundance	v_gene	j_gene	CDR3aa	CDR3nt
.	.	TRBV11-2	TRBJ2-2	CASSRRTTNTGELFF	TGTGCCAGCAGCCGTCGGACAACGAACACCGGGGAGCTGTTTTTT
.	.	TRBV25-1	TRBJ2-7	CASSASRVLSYEQYF	TGTGCCAGCAGTGCCTCCAGGGTATTGTCCTACGAGCAGTACTTC
TRBD2	.	TRBV7-3	TRBJ2-1	CASSIAGTSGNNEQFF	TGTGCCAGCAGCATAGCCGGGACTAGCGGGAACAATGAGCAGTTCTTC
.	few	TRBV5-1	TRBJ1-1	CASRGGILLNTEAFF	TGCGCCAGCAGGGGCGGGATTCTTTTGAACACTGAAGCTTTCTTT
TRBD1	.	TRBV27	TRBJ1-5	CASRFLTGTNQPQHF	TGTGCCAGCAGGTTTTTGACAGGGACCAATCAGCCCCAGCATTTT
.	few	TRBV29-1	TRBJ2-2	CSVERPSYTGELFF	TGCAGCGTTGAGAGGCCCTCCTACACCGGGGAGCTGTTTTTT
TRBD1	once	TRBV10-3	TRBJ2-7	CAIRSSGQGIEQYF	TGTGCCATCAGAAGTTCGGGACAGGGGATCGAGCAGTACTTC
.	.	TRBV5-1	TRBJ2-2	CASSLEGATNTGELFF	TGCGCCAGCAGCTTGGAAGGAGCCACGAACACCGGGGAGCTGTTTTTT
TRBD1	.	TRBV5-1	TRBJ1-1	CASSPGTGVFDTEAFF	TGCGCCAGCAGTCCCGGGACAGGGGTGTTCGACACTGAAGCTTTCTTT
.	.	TRBV28	TRBJ2-7	CASSDNYEQYF	TGTGCCAGCAGTGACAACTACGAGCAGTACTTC
TRBD2	.	TRBV28	TRBJ2-7	CASRRGGEQYF	TGTGCCAGCAGGCGGGGGGGCGAGCAGTACTTC
.	.	TRBV28	TRBJ1-2	CASTGGSYGYTF	TGTGCCAGCACCGGGGGGTCCTATGGCTACACCTTC
TRBD2	.	TRBV6-2/TRBV6-3	TRBJ2-7	CASSSSGGSYEQYF	TGTGCCAGCAGTTCTAGCGGAGGGTCCTACGAGCAGTACTTC
.	.	TRBV10-1	TRBJ2-2	CASSAPMANTGELFF	TGCGCCAGCAGTGCGCCTATGGCGAACACCGGGGAGCTGTTTTTT
TRBD1	once	TRBV7-2	TRBJ1-5	CASSLRGPGNQPQHF	TGTGCCAGCAGTCTCAGGGGGCCGGGAAATCAGCCCCAGCATTTT
.	once	TRBV12-5	TRBJ2-5	CASGPSRETQYF	TGTGCTAGTGGGCCGTCTCGGGAGACCCAGTACTTC
.	.	TRBV19	TRBJ2-5	CASSIVGGTETQYF	TGTGCCAGTAGTATAGTTGGAGGGACTGAGACCCAGTACTTC
.	.	TRBV3-1/TRBV3-2	TRBJ2-7	CASSQDFRNEQYF	TGTGCCAGCAGCCAAGATTTCAGAAACGAGCAGTACTTC
TRBD1	.	TRBV6-5	TRBJ1-5	CASSRDRGSNQPQHF	TGTGCCAGCAGCCGAGACAGGGGTAGCAATCAGCCCCAGCATTTT
TRBD1	once	TRBV7-2	TRBJ1-5	CASSSTGQGDQPQHF	TGTGCCAGCAGCTCAACGGGACAGGGGGATCAGCCCCAGCATTTT
TRBD1	.	TRBV10-2	TRBJ2-1	CASSEEWGQGRNEQFF	TGCGCCAGCAGTGAGGAGTGGGGACAGGGTCGGAATGAGCAGTTCTTC
TRBD2	.	TRBV6-4	TRBJ2-1	CASSATGLGFNEQFF	TGTGCCAGCAGTGCGACGGGACTAGGGTTTAATGAGCAGTTCTTC
.	.	TRBV6-4	TRBJ1-2	CASRGAEISNYGYTF	TGTGCCAGCAGGGGGGCAGAGATATCTAACTATGGCTACACCTTC
TRBD1	.	TRBV6-5	TRBJ2-1	CASKLDRGQNNEQFF	TGTGCCAGCAAACTCGACAGGGGGCAAAACAATGAGCAGTTCTTC
TRBD1	.	TRBV19	TRBJ1-5	CASSWTGVHPQHF	TGTGCCAGTAGTTGGACAGGGGTTCACCCCCAGCATTTT
.	once	TRBV3-1/TRBV3-2	TRBJ2-2	CASSQDRNTGELFF	TGTGCCAGCAGCCAAGACAGGAACACCGGGGAGCTGTTTTTT
.	.	TRBV6-4	TRBJ1-6	CASSETAGSPLHF	TGTGCCAGCAGTGAAACAGCGGGTTCACCCCTCCACTTT
TRBD2	.	TRBV2	TRBJ2-4	CASSSGGSKNIQYF	TGTGCCAGCTCGAGCGGGGGGTCCAAAAACATTCAGTACTTC
.	.	TRBV2	TRBJ1-5	CASRRLHNQPQHF	TGTGCCAGCAGGAGACTGCACAATCAGCCCCAGCATTTT
TRBD1	.	TRBV18	TRBJ1-1	CASSFGTAMNTEAFF	TGTGCCAGCTCATTCGGGACAGCCATGAACACTGAAGCTTTCTTT
TRBD1	.	TRBV6-5	TRBJ2-7	CASSSRQGAVYF	TGTGCCAGCAGTTCCCGACAGGGAGCGGTGTACTTC
.	.	TRBV19	TRBJ1-1	CASSIDAREAFF	TGTGCCAGTAGTATAGATGCCAGAGAAGCTTTCTTT
.	.	TRBV4-3	TRBJ2-2	CASSQGAGKKGELFF	TGCGCCAGCAGCCAAGGTGCGGGAAAAAAAGGGGAGCTGTTTTTT
.	.	TRBV27	TRBJ1-1	CASSLLNQGNTEAFF	TGTGCCAGCAGTTTACTTAACCAGGGAAACACTGAAGCTTTCTTT
.	.	TRBV30	TRBJ1-4	CAWSFGTSNEKLFF	TGTGCCTGGAGTTTCGGGACTTCTAATGAAAAACTGTTTTTT
.	once	TRBV4-3	TRBJ1-1	CASSQGSGTEAFF	TGCGCCAGCAGCCAAGGTTCCGGCACTGAAGCTTTCTTT
.	.	TRBV28	TRBJ2-7	CASSSRSPGTVEQYF	TGTGCCAGCAGTTCGAGAAGCCCCGGGACTGTCGAGCAGTACTTC
TRBD1	.	TRBV18	TRBJ2-1	CASSPTGELGEQFF	TGTGCCAGCTCACCCACAGGGGAATTGGGTGAGCAGTTCTTC
TRBD2	.	TRBV28	TRBJ2-7	CASSRRGGFDEQYF	TGTGCCAGCAGCCGACGGGGGGGTTTCGACGAGCAGTACTTC
TRBD1	.	TRBV5-4	TRBJ1-2	CASSLASYRGPGYTF	TGTGCCAGCAGCTTGGCCTCGTACAGGGGGCCTGGCTACACCTTC
TRBD1	.	TRBV29-1	TRBJ2-7	CSTLSGQGGGEQYF	TGCAGTACGTTGTCGGGACAGGGTGGAGGCGAGCAGTACTTC
TRBD2	.	TRBV9	TRBJ2-5	CASSPLAGAQETQYF	TGTGCCAGCAGCCCACTAGCGGGAGCACAAGAGACCCAGTACTTC
TRBD2	.	TRBV4-3	TRBJ2-1	CASSQDIGTSGYNEQFF	TGCGCCAGCAGCCAAGATATAGGGACTAGCGGTTACAATGAGCAGTTCTTC
.	.	TRBV6-1	TRBJ1-5	CASSEGTHQPQHF	TGTGCCAGCAGTGAAGGGACACATCAGCCCCAGCATTTT
TRBD1	.	TRBV3-1/TRBV3-2	TRBJ1-1	CASSHRGRNTEAFF	TGTGCCAGCAGCCACAGGGGGCGAAACACTGAAGCTTTCTTT
.	.	TRBV5-1	TRBJ2-2	CASSLGRTHGELFF	TGCGCCAGCAGCTTGGGCCGAACTCACGGGGAGCTGTTTTTT
TRBD1	.	TRBV9	TRBJ1-2	CASSAGGKGVDGYTF	TGTGCCAGCAGCGCAGGGGGGAAGGGGGTAGACGGCTACACCTTC
.	.	TRBV7-6	TRBJ2-1	CASSLGGLSYNEQFF	TGTGCCAGCAGCTTAGGGGGCCTCTCCTACAATGAGCAGTTCTTC
TRBD1	.	TRBV7-2	TRBJ2-5	CASSQDRASWSETQYF	TGTGCCAGCAGCCAGGACAGGGCGAGTTGGTCAGAGACCCAGTACTTC
.	.	TRBV12-1	TRBJ2-7	CASSFGDTAYEQYF	TGTGCCAGCAGCTTTGGGGACACGGCCTACGAGCAGTACTTC